This T cell receptor beta chain was captured in a study of blood T cell repertoires in COVID-19. This clone turned up a few times. Using immunoSEQ multiplex PCR, the repertoire was profiled, and TCRdb retains in-frame clones only, with some absent. The sample shows under 200,000 clones, about 85% of them seen only once. V lost 6 bases and J lost 4; bases outside the gene matches: 4. CDR3 size: 14 residues. Looked up from germline, CDR1 is WNHNN and CDR2 is SYGVQD (reference sequence). This clonotype was sampled from a man aged 55 to 70 with active or convalescent COVID-19. Sequencing input: peripheral blood. This chain uses TRBV10-1 with TRBJ2-2; TRBD1 matches 8 bases. The CDR3 loop reads CASSQGAGTGELFF. The CDR3 region has the DNA TGCGCCAGCAGCCAGGGGGCAGGCACCGGGGAGCTGTTTTTT.